One sample yielded the 28 T cell receptor beta chains listed below, sequenced in a study of T cells in localized non-small cell lung cancer. The table came from immunoSEQ multiplex PCR; TCRdb's copy has only in-frame clones and leaves some out. Seen here are 45,000 to 60,000 clones, approximately 82% observed once, and the top ten hold 20%. The sample in question was peripheral blood, obtained before any cancer treatment. These receptors all stem from a female donor at least 60 years old with stage II squamous cell lung carcinoma.

The chain employs TRBV21-1 and TRBJ1-2; TRBD1, as called in the table, went unchecked against the DNA. TRBV21-1 is designated a pseudogene. The CDR3 is made up of 16 amino acids. The CDR3 nucleotides read TGTGCCAGCAGCAAGGGACAGGGGCCGGCTGACTATGGCTACACCTTC. Residues: CASSKGQGPADYGYTF.

V and J are TRBV14 and TRBJ1-3; D not resolved. The CDR3 length is 16 residues. The V gene lost 1 base and the J gene lost 2 bases, with 12 bases spanning the gap. CDR1 and CDR2 (germline): SGHDN, FVKESK. The CDR3 sequence is CASSQGGGVTGNTIYF. CDR3 nucleotide sequence: TGTGCCAGCAGCCAAGGGGGTGGCGTTACTGGAAACACCATATATTTT. The full variable domain, in which reference TRBV14 and TRBJ1-3 provide the parts outside the CDR3, is EAGVTQFPSHSVIEKGQTVTLRCDPISGHDNLYWYRRVMGKEIKFLLHFVKESKQDESGMPNNRFLAERTGGTYSTLKVQPAELEDSGVYFCASSQGGGVTGNTIYFGEGSWLTVV.

V gene TRBV6-5 combines with J gene TRBJ2-1; 10 bases are shared with TRBD2. Per germline, CDR1 MNHEY and CDR2 SVGAGI. V lost 8 bases to trimming and J lost 7 bases; unmatched junction nucleotides: 11. CDR3 length equals 15 residues. The CDR3: CASRSGGAGYNEQFF. The CDR3 nucleotides read TGTGCCAGCCGGAGCGGGGGGGCCGGGTATAATGAGCAGTTCTTC.

This chain uses TRBV6-6 with TRBJ1-2; TRBD1 matches 11 bases. The trim removed 4 bases at V and 0 bases at J, leaving 4 bases unmatched. CDR1 is MNHNY, CDR2 SVGAGI, per germline (reference sequence). The CDR3 consists of 16 residues. CDR3 residues: CASSSGQGVPNYGYTF. CDR3 in DNA: TGTGCCAGCAGTTCGGGACAGGGGGTTCCTAACTATGGCTACACCTTC.

J is TRBJ2-3 and V is TRBV29-1, with a tentative D call TRBD1 (6 bases). Looked up from germline, CDR1 is SQVTM and CDR2 is ANQGSEA. CDR3 length: 17 residues. Deletions cut 4 bases from V and 5 bases from J, with 25 bases between. For the CDR3, the DNA is TGCAGCGTTGTTAGTCAGGGGAAACTCGTGAGACTAGATACGCAGTATTTT. Its translation: CSVVSQGKLVRLDTQYF.

V is TRBV29-1 and J is TRBJ1-3; 7 bases map to TRBD1. The CDR3 is 15 residues long. Per germline, CDR1 SQVTM and CDR2 ANQGSEA. With V trimmed by 7 bases and J by 0 bases, 9 bases remained unmatched. CDR3 residues: CSAGDSKLSGNTIYF. The CDR3 DNA sequence: TGCAGCGCCGGGGACAGCAAACTCTCTGGAAACACCATATATTTT.

This chain uses TRBV18 with TRBJ1-4; D unclear. Germline CDR1 and CDR2: KGHSH and LQKENI. V was pared by 2 bases and J by 8 bases, with 9 bases between. The CDR3 runs to 13 residues. The CDR3 nucleotides read TGTGCCAGCTCACCAGGGATGGCAGAAAAACTGTTTTTT. Amino acid sequence: CASSPGMAEKLFF.

Notes on this clone: The junction does not match germline at one end; this may be a read error. The rearrangement links TRBV29-1 to TRBJ1-2; a weak D match, TRBD1 (5 bases). Germline loops: CDR1 SQVTM, CDR2 ANQGSEA. This CDR3 region has 8 residues. For the CDR3, the DNA is TGCAGCGTTGAGCGAGGGGCATTC. Protein product: CSVERGAF.

The CDR3 bases are TGTGCCAGCAGCGTAGGGTTGACCTCGAGCTCCTACAATGAGCAGTTCTTC. It specifies CASSVGLTSSSYNEQFF. This chain connects TRBV9 to TRBJ2-1, with D unclear. The CDR3 has 17 residues. Per germline, CDR1 SGDLS and CDR2 YYNGEE. The V gene lost 0 bases and the J gene lost 0 bases, with 13 bases spanning the gap.

This clone was seen only a few times. This CDR3 reads CAWSMGLSTEAFF. The CDR3 bases are TGTGCCTGGAGTATGGGACTGTCCACTGAAGCTTTCTTT. The rearrangement joins TRBV30 to TRBJ1-1, with a possible D match to TRBD1 (5 bases). Germline CDR1 and CDR2: GTSNPN and SVGIG (reference sequence). The V end lost 2 bases, the J end lost 4 bases, and 11 bases lay between the germline ends. The CDR3 loop spans 13 amino acids. Variable domain in full (rest from reference TRBV30 and TRBJ1-1): SQTIHQWPATLVQPVGSPLSLECTVEGTSNPNLYWYRQAAGRGLQLLFYSVGIGQISSEVPQNLSASRPQDRQFILSSKKLLLSDSGFYLCAWSMGLSTEAFFGQGTRLTVV.

This clone was detected once. V usage is TRBV20-1 and J usage is TRBJ2-7; D possibly uses TRBD1 or TRBD2 (5 bases each). CDR3 length: 11 amino acids. Trimming removed 7 bases from V and 3 bases from J, with 10 bases in between. Germline CDR1 DFQATT, CDR2 SNEGSKA (reference sequence). The CDR3, as DNA: TGCAGTGGACGGGACGGCTACGAGCAGTACTTC. This translates into CSGRDGYEQYF.

The chain carries TRBV9 and TRBJ1-1; perhaps TRBD1 as D (5 bases). CDR1 and CDR2 from the germline V gene are SGDLS and YYNGEE. The ends were cut back, 6 bases at V and 6 bases at J, with 9 bases in the middle. The CDR3 totals 11 residues. In DNA, the CDR3 is TGTGCCAGCAAAGAAGGGGCTGAAGCTTTCTTT. Its protein product is CASKEGAEAFF.

V usage is TRBV7-2 and J usage is TRBJ2-5; either TRBD1 or TRBD2 may fit D (5 bases each). The CDR3 is 15 residues long. Trimming took off 4 bases at V and 5 bases at J, with 17 bases between the two ends. Per germline, CDR1 SGHTA and CDR2 FQGNSA. In DNA form, the CDR3 reads TGTGCCAGCAGCTCAAGGGGCGAGGGTTGGGAGACCCAGTACTTC. Amino acids: CASSSRGEGWETQYF.

The chain links TRBV15 to TRBJ2-1, with D possibly matching TRBD2 (6 bases). The V and J ends lost 3 bases and 6 bases respectively, with 15 bases between them. CDR1 LNHNV and CDR2 YYDKDF come from the germline V gene (reference sequence). The length of the CDR3 is 15 residues. The CDR3 loop reads CATSSPGLGLNEQFF. In DNA form, the CDR3 reads TGTGCCACCAGCAGCCCGGGACTTGGGCTCAATGAGCAGTTCTTC.

The chain is built from TRBV5-6 and TRBJ2-5; D unresolved. The CDR3 totals 14 residues. Germline-derived CDR1 and CDR2 are SGHDT and YYEEEE. V lost 0 bases and J 2 bases, leaving 8 bases between the germline ends. The CDR3 region has the DNA TGTGCCAGCAGCTTGGGGGGTTGGCAAGAGACCCAGTACTTC. This gives the protein CASSLGGWQETQYF.

The genes are TRBV4-1 and TRBJ2-5; D might be TRBD2 (6 bases). This CDR3 is 19 amino acids long. V was shortened by 4 bases and J by 1 base, with 25 bases between the two germline ends. Germline loops: CDR1 MGHRA, CDR2 YSYEKL. As DNA, the CDR3 is TGCGCCAGCAGCCGTCAACTCTCAGGTACTAGCTGGCGCCAAGAGACCCAGTACTTC. Protein product: CASSRQLSGTSWRQETQYF.

The chain combines TRBV9 with TRBJ1-1; no firm D call. This CDR3 contains 12 residues. The V gene's germline CDR1 is SGDLS and CDR2 YYNGEE. V was cut by 3 bases and J by 0 bases, with 3 bases left in between. CDR3 amino acids: CASSGMNTEAFF. Here the CDR3 DNA reads TGTGCCAGCAGCGGCATGAACACTGAAGCTTTCTTT.

The chain carries TRBV6-5 and TRBJ1-1; D ambiguous. The germline gives CDR1 MNHEY, CDR2 SVGAGI. V was pared by 5 bases and J by 6 bases, with 10 bases between. This CDR3 is 12 amino acids long. DNA of the CDR3: TGTGCCAGCAGTGCCCGGACGGCTGAAGCTTTCTTT. It codes for CASSARTAEAFF.

This chain joins TRBV9 and TRBJ2-1; a possible D gene is TRBD1 (6 bases). Germline CDR1 is SGDLS and CDR2 is YYNGEE. V gave up 0 bases and J gave up 3 bases, with 16 bases separating them. The CDR3 extends over 17 amino acids. CDR3 protein: CASSVGFRTVNYNEQFF. The CDR3 DNA follows: TGTGCCAGCAGCGTAGGATTCCGGACAGTAAACTACAATGAGCAGTTCTTC.

The rearrangement links TRBV6-5 to TRBJ1-2, with 8 bases that match TRBD1. CDR1 and CDR2 from the germline V gene are MNHEY and SVGAGI. The CDR3 spans 13 residues. With 8 bases clipped from V and 7 bases from J, the junction kept 9 bases outside the gene matches. CDR3: CASGFQGAGGYTF. The CDR3 DNA reads as TGTGCCAGCGGTTTCCAGGGGGCGGGTGGCTACACCTTC.

The rearrangement uses TRBV6-6 and TRBJ1-4, with D perhaps TRBD1 (6 bases). Trimming stripped 6 bases from V and 11 bases from J, with 16 bases between. The CDR3 is 13 residues long. Germline values: CDR1 MNHNY, CDR2 SVGAGI (reference sequence). The CDR3 loop reads CASSQNRGGKLFF. The CDR3 DNA follows: TGTGCCAGCAGCCAGAACCGAGGGGGGAAACTGTTTTTT.

The chain joins TRBV4-3 to TRBJ1-2, with no clear D. The CDR3 has 13 amino acids. The V end lost 2 bases, the J end lost 4 bases, and 8 bases lay between the germline ends. Germline V gives CDR1 LGHNA, CDR2 YSLEER. The CDR3 bases are TGCGCCAGCAGCCAAACAAGATTCTATGGCTACACCTTC. Amino acid sequence: CASSQTRFYGYTF.

This clone was counted a few times. The chain recombines TRBV4-3 with TRBJ1-1; TRBD1 agrees at 7 bases. The CDR3 covers 14 residues. V shed 0 bases, J shed 4 bases, and the junction held 2 bases outside the gene matches. From germline, CDR1 is LGHNA and CDR2 YSLEER. CDR3 region: CASSQEQGVTEAFF. For the CDR3, the DNA is TGCGCCAGCAGCCAAGAGCAGGGGGTCACTGAAGCTTTCTTT.

This clone occurred once. The CDR3, as DNA: TGTGCCAGTAGTGCCTCGACAGGACCCTACTATGGCTACACCTTC. This codes for CASSASTGPYYGYTF. This chain links TRBV19 with TRBJ1-2; TRBD1 is a possible D gene (6 bases). Trimming shortened V by 5 bases and J by 3 bases, and 16 bases separated the two germline ends. The CDR3 loop spans 15 amino acids. Germline lookup yields CDR1 LNHDA and CDR2 SQIVND (reference sequence).

The chain is built from TRBV4-2 and TRBJ1-1; the match to TRBD1 covers 10 bases. V was pared by 4 bases and J by 0 bases, with 11 bases of the junction left unmatched. This CDR3 has 18 residues. The germline gives CDR1 LGHNA, CDR2 YNFKEQ. CDR3 sequence: CASSPRGTGDPMNTEAFF. CDR3 bases: TGTGCCAGCAGCCCCAGAGGGACAGGGGATCCCATGAACACTGAAGCTTTCTTT.

This sequence joins TRBV11-1 and TRBJ2-7, with D unclear. Trimming took 5 bases from V and 0 from J, leaving 8 bases between them. The CDR3 consists of 13 residues. Germline V gene lookup returns CDR1 SGHAT and CDR2 FQDESV (reference sequence). The CDR3 coding sequence is TGTGCCAGCAGCCGCGGCCTCTCCTACGAGCAGTACTTC. This sequence encodes CASSRGLSYEQYF.

In its sample, this clone ranks as medium-sized (0.01 to 0.1%). Since the CDR3 does not end with the conserved phenylalanine or tryptophan, this likely comes from a read error. It is unclear where the CDR3 begins or ends on the DNA, so no DNA is shown, and the CDR3 is as TCRdb lists it. V is TRBV9 and J is TRBJ2-7; the DNA was not compared with TRBD1, the D call given in the table. The CDR3 numbers 10 amino acids, ends counted. Per the germline V gene, CDR1 is SGDLS and CDR2 is YYNGEE. CDR3 region: CASSGRGQGD.

The V and J genes are TRBV6-4 and TRBJ1-5, with no clear D. V lost 5 bases to trimming and J lost 5 bases, with 10 bases between them. In germline, CDR1 is MRHNA, CDR2 SNTAGT. The CDR3 totals 13 residues. The CDR3 DNA reads as TGTGCCAGCAGTCTGGGAAACGATCAGCCCCAGCATTTT. Protein product: CASSLGNDQPQHF.